This entry is about one T cell receptor (beta chain). Antigen: not known. Use of 60 Vbeta and 13 Jbeta primers characterized the PCR. Assay: immunoSEQ multiplex PCR; the TCRdb copy retains only in-frame clones and omits some. This sample carries 150,000 to 200,000 clones, over 60% of them seen once, and the ten largest clones take over 11%. Germline V gene sequence: CDR1 SGHAT, CDR2 FQDESV (reference sequence). CDR3 length: 15 amino acids. Trimming took off 4 bases at V and 3 bases at J, with 13 bases between the two ends. This specimen comes from a study of cytomegalovirus exposure and HLA in healthy donors. Findings and caveats of the study: Presence/absence analyses took donor sequencing depth as roughly uniform. Across HLA loci, a later analysis found differing TCR association rates, with DRB1 most and HLA-C fewest. Researchers reported in a later analysis that a missense DCLRE1C variant was tied to TCR beta V- and J-gene trimming.

The gene calls are TRBV11-1 and TRBJ1-5; perhaps TRBD1 as D (5 bases). This TCR came from a man between 45 and 60 years old in good health and CMV-seropositive. Sequencing was performed on PBMCs. In nucleotides, the CDR3 is TGTGCCAGCAGCTCCATCGGCAGGGACAATCAGCCCCAGCATTTT. Amino acids: CASSSIGRDNQPQHF.